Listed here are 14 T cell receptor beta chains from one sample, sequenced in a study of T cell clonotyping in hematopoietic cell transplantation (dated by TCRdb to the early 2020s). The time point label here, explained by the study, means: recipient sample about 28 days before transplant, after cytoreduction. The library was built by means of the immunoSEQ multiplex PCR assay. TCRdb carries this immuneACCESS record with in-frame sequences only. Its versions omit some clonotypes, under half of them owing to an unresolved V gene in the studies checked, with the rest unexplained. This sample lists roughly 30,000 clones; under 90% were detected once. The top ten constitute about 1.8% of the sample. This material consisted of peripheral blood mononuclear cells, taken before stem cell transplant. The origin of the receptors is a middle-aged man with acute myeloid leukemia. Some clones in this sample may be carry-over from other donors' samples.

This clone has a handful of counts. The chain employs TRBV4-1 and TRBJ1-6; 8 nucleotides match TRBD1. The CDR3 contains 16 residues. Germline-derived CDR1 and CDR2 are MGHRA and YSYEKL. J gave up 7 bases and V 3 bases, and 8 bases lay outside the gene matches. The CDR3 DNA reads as TGCGCCAGCAGCCAGGGGCAGGGGGCAGGGAATTCACCCCTCCACTTT. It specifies CASSQGQGAGNSPLHF.

In DNA, the CDR3 is TGTGCCAGCAGTGACACAGGGGAAACTGAAGCTTTCTTT. Encoded protein: CASSDTGETEAFF. The chain has TRBV6-4 and TRBJ1-1; 7 bases map to TRBD1. J was trimmed by 5 bases and V by 2 bases; bases with no gene match: 2. CDR1 is MRHNA and CDR2 is SNTAGT in the germline V gene. The CDR3 has 13 amino acids.

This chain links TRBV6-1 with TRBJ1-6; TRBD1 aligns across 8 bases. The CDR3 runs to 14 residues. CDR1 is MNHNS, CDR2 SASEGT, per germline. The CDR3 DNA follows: TGTGCTAGCGCGCAGGGGGCTTGGAATTCACCCCTCCACTTT. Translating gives CASAQGAWNSPLHF.

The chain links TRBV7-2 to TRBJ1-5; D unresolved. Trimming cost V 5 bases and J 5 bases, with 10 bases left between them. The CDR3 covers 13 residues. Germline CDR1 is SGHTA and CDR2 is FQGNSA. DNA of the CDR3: TGTGCCAGCAGCCAGGAGACGGATCAGCCCCAGCATTTT. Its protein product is CASSQETDQPQHF. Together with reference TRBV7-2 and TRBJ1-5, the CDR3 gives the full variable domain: GAGVSQSPSNKVTEKGKDVELRCDPISGHTALYWYRQSLGQGLEFLIYFQGNSAPDKSGLPSDRFSAERTGGSVSTLTIQRTQQEDSAVYLCASSQETDQPQHFGDGTRLSIL.

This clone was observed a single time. CDR3 sequence reads: CASSLGQTYNEQFF. The CDR3 region has the DNA TGCGCCAGCAGCTTGGGCCAGACCTACAATGAGCAGTTCTTC. The chain uses TRBV5-1 and TRBJ2-1; D ambiguous. The CDR3 contains 14 residues. Germline loops: CDR1 SGHRS, CDR2 YFSETQ. V shed 0 bases and J shed 2 bases, with 6 bases lying between them.

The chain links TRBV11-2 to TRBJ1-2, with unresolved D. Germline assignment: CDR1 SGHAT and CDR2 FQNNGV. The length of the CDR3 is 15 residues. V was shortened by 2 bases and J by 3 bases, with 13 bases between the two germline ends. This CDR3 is CASSLMGKEDYGYTF. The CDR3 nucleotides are TGTGCCAGCAGCTTAATGGGGAAGGAGGACTATGGCTACACCTTC.

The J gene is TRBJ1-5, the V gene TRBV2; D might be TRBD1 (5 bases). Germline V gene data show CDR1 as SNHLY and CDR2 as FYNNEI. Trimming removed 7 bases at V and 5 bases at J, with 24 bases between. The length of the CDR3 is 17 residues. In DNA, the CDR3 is TGTGCCAGCACCCGAGAGGACGAAGGGGTTTTGGATCAGCCCCAGCATTTT. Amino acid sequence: CASTREDEGVLDQPQHF.

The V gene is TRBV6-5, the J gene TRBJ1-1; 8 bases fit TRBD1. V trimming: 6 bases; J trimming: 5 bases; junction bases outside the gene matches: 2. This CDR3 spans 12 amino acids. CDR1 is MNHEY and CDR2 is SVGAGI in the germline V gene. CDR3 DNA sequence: TGTGCCAGCAGGGACAGGGATACTGAAGCTTTCTTT. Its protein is CASRDRDTEAFF.

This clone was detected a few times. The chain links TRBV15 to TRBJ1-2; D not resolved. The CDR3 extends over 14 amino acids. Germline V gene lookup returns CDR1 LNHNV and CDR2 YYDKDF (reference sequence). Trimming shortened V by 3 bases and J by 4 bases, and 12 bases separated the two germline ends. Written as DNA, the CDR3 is TGTGCCACCAGCAGGGAAGGGATTGGCTATGGCTACACCTTC. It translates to CATSREGIGYGYTF.

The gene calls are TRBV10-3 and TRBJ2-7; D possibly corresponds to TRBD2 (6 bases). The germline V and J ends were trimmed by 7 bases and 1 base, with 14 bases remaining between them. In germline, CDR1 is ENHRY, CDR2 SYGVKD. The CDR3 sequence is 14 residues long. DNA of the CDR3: TGTGCCATCACCGGAGGGCCAAATTCCTACGAGCAGTACTTC. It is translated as CAITGGPNSYEQYF.

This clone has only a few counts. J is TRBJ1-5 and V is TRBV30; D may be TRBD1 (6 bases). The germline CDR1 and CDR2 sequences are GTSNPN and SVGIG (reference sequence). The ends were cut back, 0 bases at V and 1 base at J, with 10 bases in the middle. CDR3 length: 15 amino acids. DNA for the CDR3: TGTGCCTGGAGTGTCCAGGGGAACAGCAATCAGCCCCAGCATTTT. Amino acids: CAWSVQGNSNQPQHF.

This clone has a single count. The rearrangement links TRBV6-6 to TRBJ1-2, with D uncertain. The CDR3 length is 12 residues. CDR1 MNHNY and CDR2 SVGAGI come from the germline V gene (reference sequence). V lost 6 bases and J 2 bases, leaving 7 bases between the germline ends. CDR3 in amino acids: CASRRQNYGYTF. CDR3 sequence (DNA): TGTGCCAGCAGGAGACAAAACTATGGCTACACCTTC.

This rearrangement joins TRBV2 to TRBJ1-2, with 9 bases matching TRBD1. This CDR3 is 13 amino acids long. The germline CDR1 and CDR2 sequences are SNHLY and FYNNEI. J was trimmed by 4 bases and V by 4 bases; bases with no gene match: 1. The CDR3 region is CASSGTGAYGYTF. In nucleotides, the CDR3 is TGTGCCAGCAGTGGGACAGGGGCCTATGGCTACACCTTC. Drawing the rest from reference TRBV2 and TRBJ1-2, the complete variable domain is EPEVTQTPSHQVTQMGQEVILRCVPISNHLYFYWYRQILGQKVEFLVSFYNNEISEKSEIFDDQFSVERPDGSNFTLKIRSTKLEDSAMYFCASSGTGAYGYTFGSGTRLTVV.

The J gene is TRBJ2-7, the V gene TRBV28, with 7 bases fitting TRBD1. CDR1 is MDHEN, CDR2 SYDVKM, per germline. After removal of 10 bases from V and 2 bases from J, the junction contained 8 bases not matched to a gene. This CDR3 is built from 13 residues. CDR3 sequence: CATRQGGTYEQYF. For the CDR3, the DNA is TGTGCCACCAGACAGGGTGGTACCTACGAGCAGTACTTC.